This T cell receptor (beta chain) originates from a study of blood T cell repertoires in COVID-19. Study at large: COVID-19 samples from acute and convalescent phases originated in the United States, Italy and Spain. Sources were T cells, B-cell-depleted T cells, or PBMCs; the material itself was cDNA or gDNA.

Trimming pared 6 bases from V and 9 bases from J, leaving 24 bases between. The V gene's germline CDR1 is MDHEN and CDR2 SYDVKM. CDR3 size: 16 residues. Per the original data handling: For nucleated cells, counts were estimated from reference gene primer amplification. Repertoires were generated with immunoSEQ multiplex PCR, while TCRdb's copy carries only in-frame clones and drops some. V and J calls and clone size are as listed in that table; D and trimming were resolved from the DNA. This table has some 300,000 clones, around 87% appearing once. The Seattle patients joined while their infection was active and were tracked longitudinally afterward.

V gene TRBV28 combines with J gene TRBJ1-5, with no clear D. The sequencing input was peripheral blood. This sequence originates from a middle-aged woman with COVID-19, enrolled during active disease. CDR3 loop: CASSPVLVTLPRPQHF. The CDR3 DNA follows: TGTGCCAGCAGCCCCGTTCTGGTAACTCTTCCTCGGCCCCAGCATTTT. Complete variable domain (other parts from reference TRBV28 and TRBJ1-5): DVKVTQSSRYLVKRTGEKVFLECVQDMDHENMFWYRQDPGLGLRLIYFSYDVKMKEKGDIPEGYSVSREKKERFSLILESASTNQTSMYLCASSPVLVTLPRPQHFGDGTRLSIL.